This T cell receptor beta chain stems from a study of blood T cell repertoires in COVID-19. Study-level background: The origin of the acute and convalescent COVID-19 samples was the United States, Italy and Spain. Sample material is recorded as cDNA or gDNA derived from T cells, B-cell-depleted T cells, or PBMCs.

The authors' processing: Reference gene primer amplification yielded estimated nucleated cell counts. The assay was immunoSEQ multiplex PCR, and TCRdb's table has in-frame clones only and misses some. The V and J calls and clone size are taken from that table; D and trimming were inferred from the DNA. The sample contains about 160,000 clones, approximately 86% of which appear only once. V lost 1 base to trimming and J lost 6 bases; unmatched junction nucleotides: 6. The germline V gene has CDR1 MGHRA and CDR2 YSYEKL. This CDR3 region has 15 residues. V is TRBV4-1 and J is TRBJ2-7; TRBD2 matches at 10 bases. This TCR derives from a woman between 55 and 75 years old who had recovered from COVID-19. Sequenced material: peripheral blood. The CDR3 DNA sequence: TGCGCCAGCAGCCAAGGGAGCGGGGGGGCCTCCGAGCAGTACTTC. As protein: CASSQGSGGASEQYF.